Reported below is one T cell receptor (beta chain). In the source study's methods: The assay estimated nucleated cells by amplifying reference gene primers. The protocol was immunoSEQ multiplex PCR, while the TCRdb copy is restricted to in-frame clones and leaves out a portion. V, J and clone size derive from that table, while D and trimming were established from the DNA sequence. The sample includes under 150,000 clones, about three quarters of them seen just once. This sample is part of a study of blood T cell repertoires in COVID-19. Study-wide background: Acute-phase and convalescent COVID-19 samples originated in the United States, Italy and Spain. The cDNA or gDNA used as material had been derived from T cells, B-cell-depleted T cells, or PBMCs.

This CDR3 comprises 13 residues. Germline V gene sequence: CDR1 LNHDA, CDR2 SQIVND (reference sequence). V dropped 2 bases and J dropped 4 bases, with 9 bases sitting between them. Sequencing input: peripheral blood. The chain links TRBV19 to TRBJ2-7; perhaps TRBD2 as D (5 bases). The receptor's source is a woman older than 75 with active or convalescent COVID-19. CDR3 in DNA: TGTGCCAGTAGTATACAATCGGGGTACGAGCAGTACTTC. This encodes CASSIQSGYEQYF.